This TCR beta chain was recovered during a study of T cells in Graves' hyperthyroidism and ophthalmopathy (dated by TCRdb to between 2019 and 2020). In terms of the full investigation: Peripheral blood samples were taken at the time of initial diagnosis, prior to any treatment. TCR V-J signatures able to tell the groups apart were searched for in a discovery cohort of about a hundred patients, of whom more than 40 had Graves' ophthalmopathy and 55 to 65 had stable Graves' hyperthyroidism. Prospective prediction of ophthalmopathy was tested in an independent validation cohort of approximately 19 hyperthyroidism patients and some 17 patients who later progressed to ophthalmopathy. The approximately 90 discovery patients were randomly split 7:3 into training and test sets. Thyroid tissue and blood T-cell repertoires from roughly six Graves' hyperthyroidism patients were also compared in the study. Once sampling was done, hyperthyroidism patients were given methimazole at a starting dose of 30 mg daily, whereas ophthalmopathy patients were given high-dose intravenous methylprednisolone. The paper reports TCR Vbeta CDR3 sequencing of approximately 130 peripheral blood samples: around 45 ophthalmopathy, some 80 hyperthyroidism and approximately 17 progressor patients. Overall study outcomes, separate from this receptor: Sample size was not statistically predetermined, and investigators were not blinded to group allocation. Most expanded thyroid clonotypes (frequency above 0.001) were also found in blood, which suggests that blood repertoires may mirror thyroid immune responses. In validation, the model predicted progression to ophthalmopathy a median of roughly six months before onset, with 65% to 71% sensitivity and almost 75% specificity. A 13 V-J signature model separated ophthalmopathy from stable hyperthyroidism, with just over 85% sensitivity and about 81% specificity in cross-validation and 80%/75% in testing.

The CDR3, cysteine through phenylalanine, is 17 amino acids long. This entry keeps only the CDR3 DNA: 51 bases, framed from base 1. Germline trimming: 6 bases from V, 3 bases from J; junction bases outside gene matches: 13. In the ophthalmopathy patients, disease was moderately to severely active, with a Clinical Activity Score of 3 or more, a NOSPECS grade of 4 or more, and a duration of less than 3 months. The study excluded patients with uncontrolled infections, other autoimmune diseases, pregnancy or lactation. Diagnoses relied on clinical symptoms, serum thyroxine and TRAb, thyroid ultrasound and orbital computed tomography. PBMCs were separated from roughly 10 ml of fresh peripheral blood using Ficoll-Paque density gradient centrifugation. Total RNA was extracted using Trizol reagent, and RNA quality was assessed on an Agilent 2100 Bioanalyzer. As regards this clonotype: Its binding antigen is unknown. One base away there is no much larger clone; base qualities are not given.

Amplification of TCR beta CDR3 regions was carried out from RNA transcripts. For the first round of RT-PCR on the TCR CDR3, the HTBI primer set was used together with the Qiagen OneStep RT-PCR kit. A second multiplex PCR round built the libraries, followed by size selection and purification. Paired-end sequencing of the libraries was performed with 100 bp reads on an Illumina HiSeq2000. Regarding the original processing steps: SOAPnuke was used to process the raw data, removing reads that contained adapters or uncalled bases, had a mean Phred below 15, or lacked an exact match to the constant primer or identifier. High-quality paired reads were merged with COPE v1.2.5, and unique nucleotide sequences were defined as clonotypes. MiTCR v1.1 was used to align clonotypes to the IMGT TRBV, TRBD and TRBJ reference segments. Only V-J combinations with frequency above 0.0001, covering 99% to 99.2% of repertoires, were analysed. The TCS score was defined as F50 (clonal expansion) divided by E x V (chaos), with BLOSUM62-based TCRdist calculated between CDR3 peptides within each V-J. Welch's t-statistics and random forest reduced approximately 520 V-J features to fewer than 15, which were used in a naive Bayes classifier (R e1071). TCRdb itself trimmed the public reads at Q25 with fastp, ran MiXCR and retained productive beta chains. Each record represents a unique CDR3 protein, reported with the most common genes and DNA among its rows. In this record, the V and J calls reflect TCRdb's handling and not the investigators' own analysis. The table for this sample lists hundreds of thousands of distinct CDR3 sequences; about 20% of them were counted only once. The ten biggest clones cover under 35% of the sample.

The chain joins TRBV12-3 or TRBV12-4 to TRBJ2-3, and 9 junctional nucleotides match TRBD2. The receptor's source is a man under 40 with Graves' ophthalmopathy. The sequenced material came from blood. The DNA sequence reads TGTGCCAGCAGCCGGAGGGGGCGGGAGGGCCAGACAGATACGCAGTATTTT. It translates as CASSRRGREGQTDTQYF.